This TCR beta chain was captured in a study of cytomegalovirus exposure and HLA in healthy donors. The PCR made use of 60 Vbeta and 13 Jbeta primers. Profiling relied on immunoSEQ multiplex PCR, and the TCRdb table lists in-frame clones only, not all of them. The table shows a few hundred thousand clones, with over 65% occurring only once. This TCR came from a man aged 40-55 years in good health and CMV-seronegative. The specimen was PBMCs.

The CDR3 sequence: CASSEWGDSNQPQHF. The DNA for the CDR3 is TGCGCCAGCAGCGAGTGGGGGGATAGCAATCAGCCCCAGCATTTT. J is TRBJ1-5 and V is TRBV5-1; D is possibly TRBD1 (5 bases). The V gene lost 4 bases and the J gene lost 0 bases, with 11 bases spanning the gap. The CDR3 totals 15 residues. The germline V gene encodes CDR1 SGHRS and CDR2 YFSETQ.